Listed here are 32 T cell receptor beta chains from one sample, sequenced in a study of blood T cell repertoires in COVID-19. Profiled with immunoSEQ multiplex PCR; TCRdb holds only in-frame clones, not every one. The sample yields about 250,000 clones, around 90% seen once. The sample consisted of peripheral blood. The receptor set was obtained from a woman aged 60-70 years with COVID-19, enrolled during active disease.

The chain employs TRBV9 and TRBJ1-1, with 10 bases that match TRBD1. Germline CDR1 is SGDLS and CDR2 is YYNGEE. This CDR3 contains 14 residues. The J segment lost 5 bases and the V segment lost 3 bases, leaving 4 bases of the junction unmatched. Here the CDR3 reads CASSAGQGKTEAFF. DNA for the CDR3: TGTGCCAGCAGCGCGGGACAGGGGAAGACTGAAGCTTTCTTT. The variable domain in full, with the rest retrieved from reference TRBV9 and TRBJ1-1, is DSGVTQTPKHLITATGQRVTLRCSPRSGDLSVYWYQQSLDQGLQFLIQYYNGEERAKGNILERFSAQQFPDLHSELNLSSLELGDSALYFCASSAGQGKTEAFFGQGTRLTVV.

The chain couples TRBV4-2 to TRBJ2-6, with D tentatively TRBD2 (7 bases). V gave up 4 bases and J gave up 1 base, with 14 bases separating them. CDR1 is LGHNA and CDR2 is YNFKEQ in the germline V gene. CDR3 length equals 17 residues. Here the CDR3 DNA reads TGTGCCAGCAGCCGGACTAGTACAGGGTCTGGGGCCAACGTCCTGACTTTC. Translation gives CASSRTSTGSGANVLTF.

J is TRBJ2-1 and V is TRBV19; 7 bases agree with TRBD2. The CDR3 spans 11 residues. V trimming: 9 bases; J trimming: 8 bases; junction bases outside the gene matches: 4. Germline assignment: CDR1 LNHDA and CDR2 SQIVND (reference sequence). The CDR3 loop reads CASREAYEQFF. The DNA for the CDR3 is TGTGCCAGCCGGGAGGCCTATGAGCAGTTCTTC.

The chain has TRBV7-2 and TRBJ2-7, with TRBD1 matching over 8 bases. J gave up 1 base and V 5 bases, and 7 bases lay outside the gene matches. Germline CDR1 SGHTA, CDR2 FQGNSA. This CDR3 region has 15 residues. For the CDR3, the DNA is TGTGCCAGCAGCCCTACCCGGGACAGGTCCTACGAGCAGTACTTC. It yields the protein CASSPTRDRSYEQYF.

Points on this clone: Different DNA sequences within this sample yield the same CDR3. CDR3 nucleotides: TGCAGCGTTGGAGGAAATAGCAATCAGCCCCAGCATTTT. This sequence encodes CSVGGNSNQPQHF. This chain connects TRBV29-1 to TRBJ1-5, with D hard to call. Germline CDR1 and CDR2: SQVTM and ANQGSEA. The CDR3 sequence is 13 residues long. The V gene lost 4 bases and the J gene lost 0 bases, with 7 bases spanning the gap.

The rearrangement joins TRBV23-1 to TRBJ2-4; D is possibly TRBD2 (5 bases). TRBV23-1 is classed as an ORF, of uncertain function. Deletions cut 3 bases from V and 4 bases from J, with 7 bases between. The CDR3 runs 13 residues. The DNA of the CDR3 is TGCGCCAGCAGTCACCGGGGAAAAAACATTCAGTACTTC. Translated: CASSHRGKNIQYF.

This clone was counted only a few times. The CDR3 protein is CASRPPGQYNSPLHF. In DNA, the CDR3 is TGTGCCAGCAGACCTCCGGGACAGTATAATTCACCCCTCCACTTT. This rearrangement joins TRBV6-5 to TRBJ1-6; 7 bases align to TRBD1. The V and J ends lost 6 bases and 4 bases, in that order; junction bases with no gene match: 6. The CDR3 is 15 amino acids. The germline CDR1 and CDR2 sequences are MNHEY and SVGAGI.

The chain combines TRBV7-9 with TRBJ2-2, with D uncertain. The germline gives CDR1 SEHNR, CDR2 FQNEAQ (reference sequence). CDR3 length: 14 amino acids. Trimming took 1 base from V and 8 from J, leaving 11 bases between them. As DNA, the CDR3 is TGTGCCAGCAGCTTAGGAGGCAGTAGGGGGGAGCTGTTTTTT. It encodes CASSLGGSRGELFF.

Written as DNA, the CDR3 is TGTGCCAGCAGTTACAGGGCGGGGGGATCCTACAATGAGCAGTTCTTC. Its translation is CASSYRAGGSYNEQFF. The chain uses TRBV6-2 or TRBV6-3 and TRBJ2-1; 8 nucleotides match TRBD2. The V gene end was trimmed by 2 bases and the J gene end by 1 base; junction bases not matched to a gene: 4. Looked up from germline, CDR1 is MNHEY and CDR2 is SVGEGT. This CDR3 is built from 16 residues.

The CDR3 is CASSKGLAGDLLQSSYNEQFF. The CDR3 DNA follows: TGTGCCAGCAGCAAAGGACTAGCGGGGGACCTTCTGCAAAGCTCCTACAATGAGCAGTTCTTC. The V and J genes are TRBV7-3 and TRBJ2-1; 13 bases agree with TRBD2. J gave up 0 bases and V 5 bases, and 16 bases lay outside the gene matches. Germline V gene data show CDR1 as SGHTA and CDR2 as FQGTGA. The CDR3 covers 21 residues.

In nucleotides, the CDR3 is TGTGCCAGCAGACTGACAGGACTCTATGGCTACACCTTC. Protein product: CASRLTGLYGYTF. V usage is TRBV12-3 or TRBV12-4 and J usage is TRBJ1-2; tentative D call: TRBD1 (6 bases). CDR3 length equals 13 residues. Trimming left V 6 bases short and J 4 bases short, with 12 bases between.

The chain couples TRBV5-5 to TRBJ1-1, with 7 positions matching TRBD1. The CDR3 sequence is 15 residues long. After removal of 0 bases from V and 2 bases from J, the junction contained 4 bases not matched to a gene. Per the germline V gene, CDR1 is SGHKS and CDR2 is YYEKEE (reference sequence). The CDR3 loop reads CASSLGQGGNTEAFF. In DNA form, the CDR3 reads TGTGCCAGCAGCTTGGGACAGGGTGGAAACACTGAAGCTTTCTTT.

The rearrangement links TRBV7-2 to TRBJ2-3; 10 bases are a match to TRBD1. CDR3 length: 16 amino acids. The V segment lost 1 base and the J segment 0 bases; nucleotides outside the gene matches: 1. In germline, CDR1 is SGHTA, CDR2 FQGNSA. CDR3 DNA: TGTGCCAGCAGCTTAGGGGACAGGGGAAGCACAGATACGCAGTATTTT. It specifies CASSLGDRGSTDTQYF.

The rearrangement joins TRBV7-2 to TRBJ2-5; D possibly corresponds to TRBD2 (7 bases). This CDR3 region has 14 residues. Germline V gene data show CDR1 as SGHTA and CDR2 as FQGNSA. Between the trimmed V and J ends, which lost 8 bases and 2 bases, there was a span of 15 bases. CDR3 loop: CASGRGPNQETQYF. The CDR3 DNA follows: TGTGCCAGCGGGCGGGGGCCAAATCAAGAGACCCAGTACTTC.

The chain's CDR3 is CASSQDFRGLGYTF. For the CDR3, the DNA is TGCGCCAGCAGCCAAGATTTTAGGGGGCTCGGCTACACCTTC. The chain links TRBV4-3 to TRBJ1-2; the match to TRBD1 covers 7 bases. Losses at the gene ends were 0 bases for V and 8 bases for J; bases not matched to a gene: 6. The CDR3 runs to 14 residues. Germline-derived CDR1 and CDR2 are LGHNA and YSLEER.

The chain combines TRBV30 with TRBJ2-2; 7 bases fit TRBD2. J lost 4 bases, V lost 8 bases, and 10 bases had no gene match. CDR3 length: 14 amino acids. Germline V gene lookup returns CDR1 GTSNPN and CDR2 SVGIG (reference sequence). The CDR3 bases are TGTGCCCGTTCGGGGACTACCGTCACCGGGGAGCTGTTTTTT. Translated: CARSGTTVTGELFF.

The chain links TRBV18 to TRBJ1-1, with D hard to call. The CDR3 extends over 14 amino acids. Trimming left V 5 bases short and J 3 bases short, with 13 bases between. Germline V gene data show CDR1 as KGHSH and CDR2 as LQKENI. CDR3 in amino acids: CASSREGTDTEAFF. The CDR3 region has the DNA TGTGCCAGCTCAAGGGAGGGAACGGACACTGAAGCTTTCTTT.

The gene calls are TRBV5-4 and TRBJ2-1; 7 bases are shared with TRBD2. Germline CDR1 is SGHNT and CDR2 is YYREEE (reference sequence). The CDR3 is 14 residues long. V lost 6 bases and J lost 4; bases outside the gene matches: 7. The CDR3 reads CASNPRLAYNEQFF. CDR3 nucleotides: TGTGCCAGCAACCCGAGACTAGCTTACAATGAGCAGTTCTTC.

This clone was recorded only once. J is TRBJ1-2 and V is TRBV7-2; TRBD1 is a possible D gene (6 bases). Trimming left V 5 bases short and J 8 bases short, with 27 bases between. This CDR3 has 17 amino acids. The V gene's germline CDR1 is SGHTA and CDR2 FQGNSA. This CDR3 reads CASSVAPSQVHRDGYTF. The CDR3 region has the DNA TGTGCCAGCAGCGTTGCGCCCTCTCAAGTTCACAGGGACGGCTACACCTTC.

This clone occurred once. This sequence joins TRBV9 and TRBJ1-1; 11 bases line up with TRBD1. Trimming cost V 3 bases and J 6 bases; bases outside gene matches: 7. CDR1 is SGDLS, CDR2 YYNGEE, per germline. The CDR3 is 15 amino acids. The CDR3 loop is CASSGRTGGFSEAFF. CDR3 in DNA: TGTGCCAGCAGCGGCCGGACAGGGGGCTTTTCTGAAGCTTTCTTT.

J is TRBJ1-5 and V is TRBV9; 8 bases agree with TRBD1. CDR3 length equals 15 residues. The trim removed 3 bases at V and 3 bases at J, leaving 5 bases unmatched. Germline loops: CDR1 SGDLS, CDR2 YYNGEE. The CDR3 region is CASSATGDNNQPQHF. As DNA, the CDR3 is TGTGCCAGCAGCGCGACAGGGGACAACAATCAGCCCCAGCATTTT.

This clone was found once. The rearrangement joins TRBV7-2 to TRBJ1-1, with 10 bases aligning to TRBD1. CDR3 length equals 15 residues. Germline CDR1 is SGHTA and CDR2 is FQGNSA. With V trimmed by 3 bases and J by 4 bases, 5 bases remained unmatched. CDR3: CASSLVTGGGTEAFF. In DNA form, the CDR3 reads TGTGCCAGCAGCTTGGTGACAGGGGGCGGCACTGAAGCTTTCTTT.

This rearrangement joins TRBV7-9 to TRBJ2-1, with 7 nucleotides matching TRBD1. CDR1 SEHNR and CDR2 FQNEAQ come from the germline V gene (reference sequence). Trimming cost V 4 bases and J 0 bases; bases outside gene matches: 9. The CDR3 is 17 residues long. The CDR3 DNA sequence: TGTGCCAGCAGCTCAACCGCCGGACAGGTCTCCTACAATGAGCAGTTCTTC. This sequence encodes CASSSTAGQVSYNEQFF.

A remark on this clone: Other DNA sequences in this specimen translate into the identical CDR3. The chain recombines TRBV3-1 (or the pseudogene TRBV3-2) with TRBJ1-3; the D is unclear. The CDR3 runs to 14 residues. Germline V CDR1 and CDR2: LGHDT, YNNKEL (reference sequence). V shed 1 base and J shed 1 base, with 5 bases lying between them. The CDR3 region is CASSQGASGNTIYF. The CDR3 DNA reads TGTGCCAGCAGCCAAGGGGCTTCTGGAAACACCATATATTTT.

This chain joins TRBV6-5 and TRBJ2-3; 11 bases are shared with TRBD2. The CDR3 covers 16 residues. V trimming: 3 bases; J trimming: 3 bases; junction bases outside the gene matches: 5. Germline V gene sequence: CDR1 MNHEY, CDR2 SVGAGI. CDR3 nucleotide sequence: TGTGCCAGCAGTTATAGCGGGGGGGCTGGGACAGATACGCAGTATTTT. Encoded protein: CASSYSGGAGTDTQYF.

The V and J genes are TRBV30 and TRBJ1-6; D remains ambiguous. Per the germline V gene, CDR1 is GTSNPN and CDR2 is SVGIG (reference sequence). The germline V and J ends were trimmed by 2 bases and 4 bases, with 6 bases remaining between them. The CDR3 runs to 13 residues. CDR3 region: CAWSNSYNSPLHF. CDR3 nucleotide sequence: TGTGCCTGGAGTAATAGTTATAATTCACCCCTCCACTTT.

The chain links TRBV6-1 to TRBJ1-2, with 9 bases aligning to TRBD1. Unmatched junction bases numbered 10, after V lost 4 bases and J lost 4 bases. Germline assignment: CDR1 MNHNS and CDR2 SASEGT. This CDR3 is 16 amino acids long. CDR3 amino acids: CASSGITGGAGYGYTF. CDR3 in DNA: TGTGCCAGCAGTGGAATTACAGGGGGCGCGGGCTATGGCTACACCTTC.

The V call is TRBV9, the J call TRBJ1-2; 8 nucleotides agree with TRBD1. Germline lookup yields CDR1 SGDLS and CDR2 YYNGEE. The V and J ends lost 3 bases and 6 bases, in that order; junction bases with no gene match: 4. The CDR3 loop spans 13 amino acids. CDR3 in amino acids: CASSADRENGYTF. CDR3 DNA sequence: TGTGCCAGCAGCGCGGACAGGGAAAATGGCTACACCTTC.

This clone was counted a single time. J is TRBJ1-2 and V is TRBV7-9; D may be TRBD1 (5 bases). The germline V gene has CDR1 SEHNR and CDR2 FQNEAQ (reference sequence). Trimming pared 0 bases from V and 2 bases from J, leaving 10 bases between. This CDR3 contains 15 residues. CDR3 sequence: CASSLAPQANYGYTF. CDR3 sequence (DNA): TGTGCCAGCAGCTTAGCGCCACAGGCGAACTATGGCTACACCTTC.

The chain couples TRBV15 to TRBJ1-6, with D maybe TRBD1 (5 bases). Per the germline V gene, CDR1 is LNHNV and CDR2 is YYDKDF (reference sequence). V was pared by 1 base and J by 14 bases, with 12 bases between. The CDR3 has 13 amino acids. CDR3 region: CATSRVRAQALHF. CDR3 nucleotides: TGTGCCACCAGCAGAGTCAGGGCCCAAGCCCTCCACTTT.

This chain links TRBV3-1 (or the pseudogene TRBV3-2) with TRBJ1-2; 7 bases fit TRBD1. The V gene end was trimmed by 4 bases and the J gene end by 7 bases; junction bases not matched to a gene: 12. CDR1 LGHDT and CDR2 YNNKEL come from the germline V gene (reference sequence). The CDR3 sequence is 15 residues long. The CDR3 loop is CASSPLTGIGGGYTF. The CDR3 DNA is TGTGCCAGCAGCCCCTTGACAGGGATTGGAGGTGGCTACACCTTC.

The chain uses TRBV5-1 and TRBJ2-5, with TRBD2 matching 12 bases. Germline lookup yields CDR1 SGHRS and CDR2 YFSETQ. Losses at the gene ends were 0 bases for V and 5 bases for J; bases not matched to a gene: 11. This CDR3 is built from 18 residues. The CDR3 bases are TGCGCCAGCAGCTTGGAGGCTAGCGGGGGGGCTTCGAGGGAGACCCAGTACTTC. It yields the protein CASSLEASGGASRETQYF.